One and the same sample provided the 5 T cell receptor beta chains below, sequenced in a study of CXCR3-negative and CXCR3-positive naive CD8 T cells. The libraries of TRB cDNA were prepared using 5' RACE with UMI labels. From the 5' RACE reads, TCRdb lists one entry per CDR3 protein and no DNA. This sample's table has approximately 74,000 distinct CDR3 sequences. The source material was naive CXCR3- CD8+ T cells from blood. Described subset: CD45RO-CCR7+CD27+CD95- naive CD8+ T cells lacking CXCR3 (TNR3-). The receptors originated from a human donor in good health. Some clones in this sample may be carry-over from other donors' samples.

This chain uses TRBV27 with TRBJ1-2; TCRdb calls TRBD1, which cannot be checked without DNA. This CDR3 has 14 residues. CDR1 is MNHEY and CDR2 is SMNVEV in the germline V gene (reference sequence). CDR3 sequence reads: CASSLGGSHYGYTF.

The chain joins TRBV28 to TRBJ2-2; checking the TCRdb D call of TRBD2 is not possible without DNA. CDR1 is MDHEN and CDR2 is SYDVKM in the germline V gene. CDR3 length equals 19 residues. CDR3 in amino acids: CASSSWGLAGGTNTGELFF. Combining the CDR3 with reference TRBV28 and TRBJ2-2 gives the whole variable domain DVKVTQSSRYLVKRTGEKVFLECVQDMDHENMFWYRQDPGLGLRLIYFSYDVKMKEKGDIPEGYSVSREKKERFSLILESASTNQTSMYLCASSSWGLAGGTNTGELFFGEGSRLTVL.

The V gene is TRBV7-6, the J gene TRBJ2-1; without DNA, the TCRdb call of TRBD2 cannot be checked. CDR1 and CDR2 from the germline V gene are SGHVS and FNYEAQ. This CDR3 has 16 amino acids. The CDR3 loop is CASSLYPASGYNEQFF.

This rearrangement joins TRBV19 to TRBJ2-1; with no DNA, the TCRdb D assignment of TRBD1 cannot be verified. This CDR3 contains 15 residues. Germline V gives CDR1 LNHDA, CDR2 SQIVND (reference sequence). The CDR3 here is CASSIWAGGNNEQFF.

This chain connects TRBV20-1 to TRBJ1-5; there is no DNA to check the TCRdb D call of TRBD1. CDR3 size: 15 residues. Germline CDR1 is DFQATT and CDR2 is SNEGSKA (reference sequence). The CDR3 region is CSASKGGQGNQPQHF.